This TCR beta chain was sequenced for a study of cytomegalovirus exposure and HLA in healthy donors. This CDR3 region has 12 residues. The germline V gene encodes CDR1 GTSNPN and CDR2 SVGIG (reference sequence). V was pared by 5 bases and J by 6 bases, with 12 bases between. This clone has just one count. The PCR contained 60 Vbeta and 13 Jbeta primers. The table came from immunoSEQ multiplex PCR; TCRdb's copy has only in-frame clones and leaves some out. The table shows over 55,000 clones, with roughly 75% occurring only once. This sequence was found in a woman aged 25 to 45 in good health and CMV-seronegative. The specimen sequenced was PBMCs. V is TRBV30 and J is TRBJ2-3; D may be TRBD1 (6 bases). In DNA, the CDR3 is TGTGCCTGGGGAACAGGGCGGGATACGCAGTATTTT. As protein: CAWGTGRDTQYF. The full variable domain, with the rest looked up from reference TRBV30 and TRBJ2-3, is SQTIHQWPATLVQPVGSPLSLECTVEGTSNPNLYWYRQAAGRGLQLLFYSVGIGQISSEVPQNLSASRPQDRQFILSSKKLLLSDSGFYLCAWGTGRDTQYFGPGTRLTVL.